The next 18 T cell receptor beta chains were all read from a single sample in a study of cytomegalovirus exposure and HLA in healthy donors. PCR employed 60 Vbeta and 13 Jbeta primers. The method was immunoSEQ multiplex PCR; TCRdb's version includes in-frame clones alone and lacks a portion of them. The profile shows 95,000 to 120,000 clones, 60% to 80% of them singletons. Sequenced: PBMCs. Source of these receptors: a woman aged 30 to 39 in good health and CMV-seropositive.

V gene TRBV19 combines with J gene TRBJ2-7; 15 bases are a match to TRBD2. The junction had 3 bases not matched to a gene; V was cut back by 5 bases and J by 1 base. The CDR3 consists of 16 residues. Germline lookup yields CDR1 LNHDA and CDR2 SQIVND (reference sequence). CDR3 nucleotide sequence: TGTGCCAGTAGTTACGGGACTAGCGGGAGGTCCTACGAGCAGTACTTC. It encodes CASSYGTSGRSYEQYF. The complete variable domain, with remaining parts taken from reference TRBV19 and TRBJ2-7, reads DGGITQSPKYLFRKEGQNVTLSCEQNLNHDAMYWYRQDPGQGLRLIYYSQIVNDFQKGDIAEGYSVSREKKESFPLTVTSAQKNPTAFYLCASSYGTSGRSYEQYFGPGTRLTVT.

The gene calls are TRBV19 and TRBJ1-1; 12 bases fit TRBD1. Germline V CDR1 and CDR2: LNHDA, SQIVND (reference sequence). Trimming removed 4 bases from V and 5 bases from J; junction bases left unmatched: 2. The CDR3 is 14 residues long. DNA for the CDR3: TGTGCCAGTAGTACGGGACAGGGGGCGACTGAAGCTTTCTTT. It yields the protein CASSTGQGATEAFF.

The chain couples TRBV9 to TRBJ2-3; D unclear. The germline V and J ends were trimmed by 0 bases and 3 bases, with 5 bases remaining between them. Germline V CDR1 and CDR2: SGDLS, YYNGEE. This CDR3 region has 13 residues. CDR3 nucleotides: TGTGCCAGCAGCGTAGTTCAAACAGATACGCAGTATTTT. As protein: CASSVVQTDTQYF.

This sequence joins TRBV27 and TRBJ2-2; D may be TRBD2 (6 bases). Trimming took off 7 bases at V and 4 bases at J, with 16 bases between the two ends. The CDR3 length is 15 residues. Germline values: CDR1 MNHEY, CDR2 SMNVEV (reference sequence). CDR3 loop: CASTKGGGSTGELFF. CDR3 DNA: TGTGCCAGCACTAAAGGAGGAGGGAGCACCGGGGAGCTGTTTTTT.

The chain is built from TRBV30 and TRBJ1-5; no firm D call. Trimming took 1 base from V and 6 from J, leaving 7 bases between them. The CDR3 is 12 residues long. Germline V gene data show CDR1 as GTSNPN and CDR2 as SVGIG (reference sequence). This chain's CDR3 is CAWSDPGQPQHF. Written as DNA, the CDR3 is TGTGCCTGGAGTGATCCCGGTCAGCCCCAGCATTTT.

This rearrangement joins TRBV7-6 to TRBJ1-1, with TRBD1 as a possible D gene (6 bases). Germline CDR1 and CDR2: SGHVS and FNYEAQ. Trimming left V 5 bases short and J 0 bases short, with 13 bases between. This CDR3 is 15 amino acids long. The chain's CDR3 is CASSPSGGLNTEAFF. The DNA of the CDR3 is TGTGCCAGCAGCCCCAGCGGGGGCTTGAACACTGAAGCTTTCTTT.

The rearrangement links TRBV10-3 to TRBJ2-1, with D perhaps TRBD2 (5 bases). CDR3 length: 12 residues. CDR1 and CDR2 from the germline V gene are ENHRY and SYGVKD. V lost 8 bases, J lost 0 bases, and 5 bases lay in between. The CDR3: CAIGSSYNEQFF. In nucleotides, the CDR3 is TGTGCCATCGGGAGCTCCTACAATGAGCAGTTCTTC.

The gene calls are TRBV7-9 and TRBJ1-1; TRBD1 matches at 7 bases. V trimming: 3 bases; J trimming: 6 bases; junction bases outside the gene matches: 13. Per the germline V gene, CDR1 is SEHNR and CDR2 is FQNEAQ (reference sequence). The CDR3 spans 16 residues. The CDR3 coding sequence is TGTGCCAGCAGCTTGTTGGAAACAGGGGAATCAGCTGAAGCTTTCTTT. Protein product: CASSLLETGESAEAFF.

This clone came up a few times. The chain links TRBV5-1 to TRBJ1-4; D remains unclear. The CDR3 length is 15 residues. Germline-derived CDR1 and CDR2 are SGHRS and YFSETQ. V was clipped by 0 bases and J by 8 bases, with 14 bases between them. The chain's CDR3 is CASSLGFEGSEKLFF. CDR3 nucleotide sequence: TGCGCCAGCAGCTTGGGGTTCGAGGGATCGGAAAAACTGTTTTTT.

V gene TRBV7-9 combines with J gene TRBJ1-2; D is unclear. Germline CDR1 SEHNR, CDR2 FQNEAQ (reference sequence). The CDR3 runs 15 residues. Trimming took 4 bases from V and 4 from J, leaving 16 bases between them. CDR3 nucleotides: TGTGCCAGCAGCTCCGCCGTGGACGCGGGCTATGGCTACACCTTC. Residues: CASSSAVDAGYGYTF.

This chain connects TRBV30 to TRBJ2-1; 11 bases are shared with TRBD2. Germline CDR1 GTSNPN, CDR2 SVGIG (reference sequence). This CDR3 contains 17 residues. Trimming cost V 4 bases and J 8 bases; bases outside gene matches: 16. The CDR3 bases are TGTGCCTGGAATTACCATCGAACTAGCGGGAGTTTCGATGAGCAGTTCTTC. This gives the protein CAWNYHRTSGSFDEQFF.

The chain employs TRBV6-5 and TRBJ1-1, with TRBD1 identical over 8 bases. Germline V gene sequence: CDR1 MNHEY, CDR2 SVGAGI. The V segment lost 6 bases and the J segment 3 bases; nucleotides outside the gene matches: 9. The CDR3 has 15 residues. The CDR3 loop reads CASRGQGGIYTEAFF. The CDR3 nucleotides are TGTGCCAGCAGAGGACAGGGCGGTATTTACACTGAAGCTTTCTTT.

The gene calls are TRBV29-1 and TRBJ1-3; D call uncertain. The germline CDR1 and CDR2 sequences are SQVTM and ANQGSEA. V was shortened by 3 bases and J by 4 bases, with 7 bases between the two germline ends. The CDR3 contains 12 residues. This CDR3 reads CSVEVEGNTIYF. The CDR3 bases are TGCAGCGTTGAGGTTGAGGGAAACACCATATATTTT.

The V gene is TRBV4-1, the J gene TRBJ2-3, with 8 nucleotides matching TRBD2. V shed 1 base, J shed 4 bases, and the junction held 7 bases outside the gene matches. Germline V gene sequence: CDR1 MGHRA, CDR2 YSYEKL. The CDR3 loop spans 16 amino acids. The CDR3 coding sequence is TGCGCCAGCAGCCAAGTCCAGCGGGAGTTTGCAGATACGCAGTATTTT. It specifies CASSQVQREFADTQYF.

Note on this clone: A far larger clone is a single base away, which makes a read error likely. This chain connects TRBV6-1 to TRBJ1-5; 9 bases agree with TRBD1. This CDR3 spans 14 amino acids. The germline CDR1 and CDR2 sequences are MNHNS and SASEGT. V dropped 5 bases and J dropped 4; count of bases not matched to a gene: 3. CDR3 sequence: CASSSGQGNQPQHF. CDR3 sequence (DNA): TGTGCCAGCAGTTCAGGACAGGGGAATCAGCCCCAGCATTTT.

This rearrangement joins TRBV5-4 to TRBJ1-1; perhaps TRBD1 as D (5 bases). Between the trimmed V and J ends, which lost 2 bases and 4 bases, there was a span of 9 bases. The CDR3 length is 13 residues. CDR1 is SGHNT and CDR2 is YYREEE in the germline V gene (reference sequence). CDR3 sequence reads: CASSFQGPTEAFF. The CDR3 DNA sequence: TGTGCCAGCAGCTTCCAGGGCCCCACTGAAGCTTTCTTT.

CDR3 protein: CASSPSTVYNEQFF. CDR3 bases: TGTGCCAGCAGCCCTTCGACAGTGTACAATGAGCAGTTCTTC. The V gene is TRBV9, the J gene TRBJ2-1; perhaps TRBD1 as D (5 bases). With 4 bases removed from V and 4 bases from J, the gap between germline ends came to 12 bases. This CDR3 is 14 amino acids long. CDR1 is SGDLS, CDR2 YYNGEE, per germline.

This chain connects TRBV10-3 to TRBJ1-5; D is unclear. In germline, CDR1 is ENHRY, CDR2 SYGVKD. The CDR3 totals 15 residues. The V end lost 2 bases, the J end lost 4 bases, and 12 bases lay between the germline ends. CDR3 region: CAISEGSHGNQPQHF. Here the CDR3 DNA reads TGTGCCATCAGTGAGGGGAGCCATGGGAATCAGCCCCAGCATTTT.